This T cell receptor (beta chain) was identified in a study of T-cell memory formation after mild COVID-19. Study information: Among the donors, TCR clusters were largely specific to each donor.

Germline assignment: CDR1 KGHSH and CDR2 LQKENI. CDR3 length: 16 residues. After removal of 6 bases from V and 1 base from J, the junction contained 4 bases not matched to a gene. From the 5' RACE reads, TCRdb called clonotypes with MiXCR, one entry per CDR3 protein. Of 120,000 or so distinct CDR3 sequences in the sample, roughly 15% are singletons; the top ten hold 14%. This sequence joins TRBV18 and TRBJ2-1, with TRBD2 identical over 12 bases. The source of this sequence is an adult woman who had mild COVID-19 (a few samples of this study predate the infection). Cell type and time point are not known. The sample comprised PBMCs or a T cell subset sorted from them (not recorded which). The DNA of the CDR3 is TGTGCCAGCTCGCCGACTAGCGGGGGTTCCTACAATGAGCAGTTCTTC. Amino acid sequence: CASSPTSGGSYNEQFF.